A single sample gave rise to the 6 T cell receptor beta chains below, sequenced in a study of neoadjuvant anti-PD-1 for oral cavity cancer. Only in-frame clones appear in the TCRdb table, and some are missing; sequencing was by immunoSEQ multiplex PCR. The sample contains about 16,000 clones, about three quarters of which appear only once. The sequencing used PBMCs, collected before nivolumab (anti-PD-1) treatment. Receptor source: a person between 40 and 80 years old with oral cavity squamous cell carcinoma.

The chain is built from TRBV27 and TRBJ2-2; tentatively, D is TRBD2 (6 bases). The CDR3 length is 13 residues. The V and J ends lost 3 bases and 9 bases respectively, with 11 bases between them. CDR1 is MNHEY, CDR2 SMNVEV, per germline (reference sequence). The CDR3 loop reads CASSFGGDRELFF. The DNA of the CDR3 is TGTGCCAGCAGTTTTGGCGGGGACCGGGAGCTGTTTTTT.

This clone is a singleton in its sample. The rearrangement links TRBV30 to TRBJ1-6; 10 bases match TRBD1. Trimming at V came to 0 bases and at J to 2 bases, leaving 7 bases not matched to a gene. CDR1 is GTSNPN, CDR2 SVGIG, per germline (reference sequence). The CDR3 totals 18 residues. The CDR3 nucleotides are TGTGCCTGGAGTGTACTCGGAGGGACAGGGGCCTATAATTCACCCCTCCACTTT. It encodes CAWSVLGGTGAYNSPLHF.

This clone was recorded only once. The chain recombines TRBV19 with TRBJ2-5, with a possible D match to TRBD2 (6 bases). The CDR3 extends over 12 amino acids. Trimming removed 5 bases at V and 5 bases at J, with 9 bases between. Germline V CDR1 and CDR2: LNHDA, SQIVND (reference sequence). CDR3 in amino acids: CASSVGGETQYF. The CDR3 DNA reads as TGTGCCAGTAGTGTTGGGGGGGAGACCCAGTACTTC.

This chain links TRBV7-9 with TRBJ1-1; 7 nucleotides align to TRBD1. Germline V lookup: CDR1 SEHNR, CDR2 FQNEAQ (reference sequence). The ends lost 1 base at V and 6 bases at J; junction bases unmatched: 2. The CDR3 has 13 residues. The CDR3 DNA is TGTGCCAGCAGCTTAGGCCAGGGGGCTGAAGCTTTCTTT. It encodes CASSLGQGAEAFF.

The chain joins TRBV7-9 to TRBJ2-2, with D uncertain. Germline V CDR1 and CDR2: SEHNR, FQNEAQ (reference sequence). This CDR3 has 15 residues. Trimming shortened V by 3 bases and J by 0 bases, and 8 bases separated the two germline ends. This chain's CDR3 is CASSFHSSNTGELFF. For the CDR3, the DNA is TGTGCCAGCAGCTTTCACAGTTCGAACACCGGGGAGCTGTTTTTT.

V and J are TRBV10-1 and TRBJ2-3; no definite D call. V dropped 4 bases and J dropped 3 bases, with 11 bases sitting between them. In germline, CDR1 is WNHNN, CDR2 SYGVQD (reference sequence). The CDR3 extends over 14 amino acids. CDR3 in DNA: TGCGCCAGCAGTGCCCCCGCCGAAACAGATACGCAGTATTTT. This sequence encodes CASSAPAETDTQYF.